The TCR beta chain under discussion was sequenced for a study of neurological immune-mediated disorders. The table lists this clonotype with many counts. The CDR3 runs 14 residues. Germline V gene data show CDR1 as SGDLS and CDR2 as YYNGEE. V lost 6 bases, J lost 1 base, and 12 bases lay in between. TCRdb re-called the 5' RACE reads through MiXCR, storing one row per CDR3 protein. The table records approximately 87,000 distinct CDR3 sequences, roughly 14% of them present only once. Sequencing was carried out using PBMCs. The chain combines TRBV9 with TRBJ2-3, with no clear D. This sequence was found in a woman aged 45-65 years in good health. The CDR3 region is CASTRIGGTDTQYF. CDR3 coding DNA: TGTGCCAGCACCCGAATCGGTGGCACAGATACGCAGTATTTT.